Listed below are T cell receptor beta chains from one sample, sequenced in a study of blood T cell repertoires in COVID-19. Repertoires were generated with immunoSEQ multiplex PCR, while TCRdb's copy carries only in-frame clones and drops some. The table records more than 300,000 clones, 80% to 90% of them present only once. The specimen was peripheral blood. These receptors all come from a woman in her fifties or sixties with COVID-19, enrolled during active disease. Each CDR3 is given without its conserved first and last residue. Each record gives: D gene, V gene, CDR3 protein. A D gene is named only where the DNA matches it firmly.

. TRBV7-3 ASSLNTGSGTGELF
TRBD2 TRBV5-4 ASSSLAGEGTGELF
TRBD2 TRBV19 ASSRNPGLAGYTGELF
TRBD1 TRBV5-1 ASSFNPGQGKWF
. TRBV18 ASSPDVGHGNTEAF
. TRBV7-8 ASSLALGANTEAF
TRBD1 TRBV10-2 ASSTGQGAFTEAF
. TRBV18 ASSPLASSYNEQF
. TRBV5-5 ATGGSTGAEF
TRBD1 TRBV7-2 ASSVTGGTEAF
TRBD1 TRBV29-1 SVGGLRGINTEAF
TRBD2 TRBV4-2 ASSQAISGSYEQY
TRBD1 TRBV6-5 ASSPRTGNTEAF
TRBD1 TRBV25-1 ASSEWTGGRTDTQY
. TRBV7-9 ASSFEYHGYT
TRBD1 TRBV18 ASSPPGIGTGRGQPQH
. TRBV19 ASSILGQKWAF
TRBD1 TRBV30 AWSRGTQGNTIY
. TRBV24-1 ATSGSPSAGGIVSEQF
TRBD1 TRBV19 ASRNPGQARNTEAF
. TRBV19 ATKRGTSNEKLF
. TRBV18 ASSPMTSYYNEQF
. TRBV2 ASSRQRAYEQY
. TRBV5-4 ASSQDSYGYT
. TRBV7-5 ARSSWTSGRARIKETQY
. TRBV25-1 ASSEPDVRETQY
. TRBV7-9 ASSPWGVSYEQY